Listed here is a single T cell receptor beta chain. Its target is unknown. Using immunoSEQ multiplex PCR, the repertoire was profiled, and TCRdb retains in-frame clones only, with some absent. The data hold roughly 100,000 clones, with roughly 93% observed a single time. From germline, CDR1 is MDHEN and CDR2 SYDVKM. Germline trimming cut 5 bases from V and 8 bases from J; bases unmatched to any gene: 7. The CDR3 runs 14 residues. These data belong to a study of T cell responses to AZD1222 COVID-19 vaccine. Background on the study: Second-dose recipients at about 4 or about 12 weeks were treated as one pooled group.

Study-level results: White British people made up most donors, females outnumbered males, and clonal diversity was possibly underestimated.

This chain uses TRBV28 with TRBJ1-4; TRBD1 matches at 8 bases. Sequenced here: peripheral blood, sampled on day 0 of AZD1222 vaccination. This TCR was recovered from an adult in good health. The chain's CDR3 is CASSPGTGWEKLFF. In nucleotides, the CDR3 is TGTGCCAGCAGTCCCGGGACAGGTTGGGAAAAACTGTTTTTT.